Presented here are 4 T cell receptor beta chains from one specimen sequenced in a study of identical twins. From the 5' RACE reads, TCRdb called clonotypes with MiXCR, one entry per CDR3 protein. The sample has a few hundred thousand distinct CDR3 sequences, around 20% seen once. The specimen was naive T cells sorted from blood. Receptors were obtained from a man aged 50-59 years in good health.

This clonotype was seen many times. The chain couples TRBV29-1 to TRBJ2-4, with D possibly being TRBD1 (6 bases). Trimming took off 3 bases at V and 6 bases at J, with 6 bases between the two ends. Germline V gene lookup returns CDR1 SQVTM and CDR2 ANQGSEA. The CDR3 contains 11 residues. The CDR3: CSVDRGNIQYF. The CDR3 DNA sequence: TGCAGCGTTGACAGGGGAAACATTCAGTACTTC.

This clonotype was observed a handful of times. The chain recombines TRBV6-2 or TRBV6-3 with TRBJ2-5; D remains ambiguous. V lost 2 bases to trimming and J lost 0 bases, with 22 bases between them. The CDR3 extends over 19 amino acids. In germline, CDR1 is MNHEY, CDR2 SVGEGT. CDR3 DNA: TGTGCCAGCAGTTACAGAACTGATAAGGTTTCAGGTAACCAAGAGACCCAGTACTTC. The encoded protein is CASSYRTDKVSGNQETQYF.

V and J are TRBV6-2 or TRBV6-3 and TRBJ2-7, with D perhaps TRBD2 (5 bases). Germline V gene lookup returns CDR1 MNHEY and CDR2 SVGEGT. The ends were cut back, 5 bases at V and 3 bases at J, with 14 bases in the middle. The CDR3 consists of 14 residues. CDR3 nucleotide sequence: TGTGCCAGCAGTCGCCGGGGATCCATCTACGAGCAGTACTTC. Amino acid sequence: CASSRRGSIYEQYF.

V is TRBV7-9 and J is TRBJ2-5; D is perhaps TRBD1 (6 bases). The germline CDR1 and CDR2 sequences are SEHNR and FQNEAQ (reference sequence). This CDR3 spans 15 amino acids. Trimming pared 3 bases from V and 4 bases from J, leaving 15 bases between. CDR3 nucleotides: TGTGCCAGCAGCTTTAACAGGGATGTAAGAGAGACCCAGTACTTC. It yields the protein CASSFNRDVRETQYF.